Sequencing of this T cell receptor (beta chain) was carried out in a study of blood T cell repertoires in COVID-19. Whole-study context: COVID-19 samples, acute and convalescent, were from the United States, Italy and Spain.

Assay used: immunoSEQ multiplex PCR; TCRdb lists only in-frame clones, some missing. The sample carries some 160,000 clones, roughly 90% recorded once. The CDR3 is made up of 18 amino acids. The germline V gene has CDR1 SEHNR and CDR2 FQNEAQ (reference sequence). V lost 3 bases to trimming and J lost 4 bases, with 23 bases between them. The chain recombines TRBV7-9 with TRBJ2-3, with a weak D call TRBD1 (5 bases). The sequenced material came from peripheral blood. The TCR comes from a man aged 55 to 70 with acute or convalescent COVID-19. This chain's CDR3 is CASSFLTGPQGYPDTQYF. CDR3 bases: TGTGCCAGCAGCTTCCTGACCGGGCCGCAGGGATACCCAGATACGCAGTATTTT.